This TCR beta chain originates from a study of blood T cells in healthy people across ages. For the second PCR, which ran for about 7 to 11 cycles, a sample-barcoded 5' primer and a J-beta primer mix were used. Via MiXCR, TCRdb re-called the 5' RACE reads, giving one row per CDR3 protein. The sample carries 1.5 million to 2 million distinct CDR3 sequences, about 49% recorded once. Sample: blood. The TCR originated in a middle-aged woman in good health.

The CDR3 reads CASSYEPGGGTEAFF. DNA of the CDR3: TGTGCCAGCAGTTACGAGCCGGGAGGAGGCACTGAAGCTTTCTTT. This chain uses TRBV6-5 with TRBJ1-1; no clear D gene. The germline V gene has CDR1 MNHEY and CDR2 SVGAGI. This CDR3 is built from 15 residues. The ends were cut back, 2 bases at V and 4 bases at J, with 14 bases in the middle.